This T cell receptor beta chain appears in the sequencing data of a study of blood T cell repertoires in COVID-19 (dated by TCRdb to about 2020). Concerning the study at large: Samples covering the acute and convalescent phases of COVID-19 were provided by collaborators in the United States, Italy and Spain. Sample metadata almost always included a de-identified subject ID, COVID-19 status, age in years and sex. The repertoires were released in a freely available public database meant as a resource for research on the immune response to SARS-CoV-2. Where HLA class I and class II types were available, the types were taken from metadata supplied by the sample provider, not from assay-based typing. The samples were drawn from the first 160 participants of the ongoing ImmuneRACE study and from 1,254 subjects provided by 6 global collaborators. The dataset comprised deeply sampled blood TCRbeta repertoires from subjects exposed to, actively infected with, or recovered from COVID-19. The material from the prospective study consisted of cDNA or gDNA derived from T cells, B-cell-depleted T cells, or PBMCs. Study-wide conclusions, independent of this receptor: The quantity of clinical and demographic metadata differed by source and by participant and was supplied without curation.

The germline V gene supplies CDR1 SGHNT and CDR2 YENEEA. Compared with germline, V lacks 5 bases and J lacks 1 base; bases without a gene match: 5. CDR3 length: 15 amino acids, cysteine to phenylalanine. The CDR3 DNA has 45 bases and is translated from base 1. The immunoSEQ Assay, a bias-controlled multiplex PCR, was used to amplify TCRbeta CDR3 regions from genomic DNA. The authors processed their data as follows. The number of nucleated cells in each sample was estimated from the amplification of reference gene primers within the assay. To quantify the absolute abundance of each unique TCRbeta CDR3 rearrangement, sequence reads were collapsed and filtered. For each sample, productive Simpson clonality was calculated by taking the square root of Simpson's diversity index across productive rearrangements. Here the immuneACCESS table is served through TCRdb, limited to in-frame sequences with V and J called. Missing clones are a known gap in these copies; in checked studies unresolved V genes cover under half, and the rest lacks a known reason. V, J and clone size were drawn from that table, and D and trimming were deduced from the DNA. The sample table contains about 230,000 clones; only one count was recorded for 83% of them. The ten largest account for around 2.5% of the sample.

Notes on this clone: Its specific antigen is unknown. No base quality values were provided; no much bigger clone lies one nucleotide off.

Whole blood was collected in K2EDTA tubes by collaborating institutions according to the institutions' own protocols. For TCRbeta analysis, collaborators shipped samples as frozen whole blood, isolated PBMCs, or DNA extracted from either of those sample types. The rearranged chain carries TRBV11-3 and TRBJ2-7; 10 bases in the middle match TRBD1. Sequenced input: peripheral blood. The sequence was obtained from a woman aged 70-85 years with active or convalescent COVID-19. The nucleotides read TGTGCCAGCAGCCTGGGACAGGGGTCTTCCTACGAGCAGTACTTC. Its amino acids are CASSLGQGSSYEQYF.